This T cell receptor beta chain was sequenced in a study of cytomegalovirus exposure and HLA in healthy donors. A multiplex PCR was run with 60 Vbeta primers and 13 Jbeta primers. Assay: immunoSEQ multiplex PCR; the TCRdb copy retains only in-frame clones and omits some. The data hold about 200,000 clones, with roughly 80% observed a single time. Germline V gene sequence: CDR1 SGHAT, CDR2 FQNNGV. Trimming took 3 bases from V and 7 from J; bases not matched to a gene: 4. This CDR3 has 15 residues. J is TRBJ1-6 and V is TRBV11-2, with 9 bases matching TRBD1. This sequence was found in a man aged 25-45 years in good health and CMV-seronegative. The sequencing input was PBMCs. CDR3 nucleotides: TGTGCCAGCAGCTTCTCCGGGACAGGGAATTCACCCCTCCACTTT. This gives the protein CASSFSGTGNSPLHF.